This TCR beta chain was sequenced in a study of T-cell reconstitution after alpha-beta-depleted transplantation in children. Study-level results: One year post-transplant, T-cell counts and diversity were largely derived from T cells produced anew. The study reportedly traced alpha-beta T cells about two months after transplant to several hundred expanded graft clones. At day 60, the high TCRbeta diversity found in some patients originated from recipient T cells and thymic progenitors that had survived.

The TCRbeta library incorporated unique molecular identifiers. TCRdb recomputed calls from the PCR reads with MiXCR, one row per CDR3 protein. Of about 110,000 distinct CDR3 sequences detected, 5.5% to 6.5% appear once; the ten largest clones hold around 23%. CDR1 MNHEY and CDR2 SMNVEV come from the germline V gene (reference sequence). Trimming stripped 5 bases from V and 3 bases from J, with 11 bases between. This CDR3 region has 13 residues. This clonotype was detected many times. Its specificity is unknown. V is TRBV27 and J is TRBJ2-7, with TRBD2 as a possible D gene (5 bases). The origin of this receptor is a male patient between 2 and 15 years old who had a stem cell transplant for acute lymphoblastic leukemia, so the T cells may come from the graft donor. The sample consisted of PBMCs, mostly from graft donor cells, taken 360 days after TCRalphabeta/CD19-depleted stem cell transplant. The CDR3 spells CASSHGGDYEQYF. In nucleotides, the CDR3 is TGTGCCAGCAGTCACGGAGGAGACTACGAGCAGTACTTC.